These T cell receptor beta chains were read from a single sample in a study of control samples from healthy donors and cancer patients. The repertoire was sequenced with immunoSEQ multiplex PCR; TCRdb's copy has only in-frame clones and lacks some. The repertoire holds 150,000 to 200,000 clones, with 75% to 95% as singletons. The sequencing sample was made of blood. The receptors come from a woman aged 25 to 39 in good health. CDR3s include the opening cysteine and the closing phenylalanine or tryptophan. The D gene is left open where the match is weak. Clone size is not always given. Where it is, it says once, few, many or a class for expanded clones.

j_call clone_size d_call v_call cdr3_aa cdr3_nt
TRBJ1-5 . TRBD1 TRBV6-5 CASRPDRGSNQPQHF TGTGCCAGCAGACCTGACAGGGGGAGCAATCAGCCCCAGCATTTT
TRBJ1-1 . TRBD1 TRBV27 CASSLSRQGEAFF TGTGCCAGCAGTTTATCCAGACAGGGTGAAGCTTTCTTT
TRBJ2-7 . TRBD2 TRBV4-2 CASSQTSGRAHEQYF TGTGCCAGCAGCCAGACTAGCGGGAGGGCCCACGAGCAGTACTTC
TRBJ2-2 . TRBD1 TRBV19 CASSIPGTGFTGELFF TGTGCCAGTAGTATCCCCGGGACAGGATTCACCGGGGAGCTGTTTTTT
TRBJ1-1 . . TRBV7-9 CASSFRNMNTEAFF TGTGCCAGCAGCTTCAGGAACATGAACACTGAAGCTTTCTTT
TRBJ2-3 . . TRBV10-3 CAISDQSTDTQYF TGTGCCATCAGTGATCAGAGCACAGATACGCAGTATTTT
TRBJ2-3 . . TRBV2 CASWALTDTQYF TGTGCCAGTTGGGCTCTCACAGATACGCAGTATTTT
TRBJ2-2 . . TRBV7-2 CASSLGTSTGELFF TGTGCCAGCAGCTTAGGGACCAGTACCGGGGAGCTGTTTTTT
TRBJ1-1 . . TRBV4-2 CASSQERVGNTEAFF TGTGCCAGCAGCCAAGAACGGGTGGGGAACACTGAAGCTTTCTTT
TRBJ2-4 . TRBD2 TRBV19 CASSLPIPGLAGNLAKNIQYF TGTGCCAGTAGTCTTCCAATTCCGGGACTAGCGGGGAACCTAGCCAAAAACATTCAGTACTTC
TRBJ2-1 . TRBD1 TRBV6-5 CAILRQGARNEQFF TGTGCCATCCTAAGACAGGGGGCGCGTAATGAGCAGTTCTTC
TRBJ1-1 . . TRBV6-5 CASGVGVTEAFF TGTGCCAGCGGGGTGGGGGTCACTGAAGCTTTCTTT
TRBJ2-5 . . TRBV19 CASSRQGQETQYF TGTGCCAGTAGTCGTCAGGGCCAAGAGACCCAGTACTTC
TRBJ2-7 . TRBD1 TRBV4-1 CASSLFPGQGSYEQYF TGCGCCAGCAGCCTGTTTCCGGGACAGGGTTCCTACGAGCAGTACTTC
TRBJ2-1 . TRBD2 TRBV19 CASSGTSLHNEQFF TGTGCCAGTAGTGGGACTAGCCTGCACAATGAGCAGTTCTTC
TRBJ2-7 . . TRBV5-4 CASSSRGGGRYEQYF TGTGCCAGCAGCTCCCGTGGAGGGGGGCGATACGAGCAGTACTTC
TRBJ2-3 . TRBD2 TRBV25-1 CASSPRLAEGTDTQYF TGTGCCAGCAGTCCCAGACTAGCGGAGGGGACAGATACGCAGTATTTT
TRBJ2-3 . TRBD1 TRBV5-4 CASSLGPGQGTDTQYF TGTGCCAGCAGCTTGGGACCGGGACAGGGCACAGATACGCAGTATTTT
TRBJ1-2 . TRBD1 TRBV25-1 CASSGGQGGYGYTF TGTGCCAGCAGTGGGGGACAGGGTGGCTATGGCTACACCTTC
TRBJ2-7 . TRBD2 TRBV7-6 CASSSRLAGGSYEQYF TGTGCCAGCAGCTCCCGACTAGCGGGAGGCTCCTACGAGCAGTACTTC
TRBJ2-3 . . TRBV9 CASSSDYADTQYF TGTGCCAGCAGCTCCGACTACGCTGATACGCAGTATTTT
TRBJ2-1 . . TRBV7-9 CASSQEGRNNEQFF TGTGCCAGCAGCCAGGAGGGCCGTAACAATGAGCAGTTCTTC
TRBJ1-5 . . TRBV10-2 CASSAGSNQPQHF TGCGCCAGCAGTGCAGGTAGCAATCAGCCCCAGCATTTT
TRBJ1-3 . . TRBV6-5 CANLGSSGNTIYF TGTGCCAACCTGGGTTCCTCTGGAAACACCATATATTTT
TRBJ1-3 . . TRBV21-1 CASNDRDGNTIYF TGTGCCAGCAACGACAGGGATGGAAACACCATATATTTT
TRBJ2-1 . . TRBV12-3/TRBV12-4 CASSPARGEQFF TGTGCCAGCAGCCCAGCCCGGGGGGAGCAGTTCTTC
TRBJ2-1 . TRBD2 TRBV11-2 CASSSTGLANNEQFF TGTGCCAGCAGCAGCACCGGACTAGCCAACAATGAGCAGTTCTTC
TRBJ1-1 few TRBD1 TRBV6-1 CASSEAETGGTEAFF TGTGCCAGCAGTGAAGCGGAGACAGGGGGGACTGAAGCTTTCTTT
TRBJ2-3 . . TRBV7-7 CASSLVGGPTDTQYF TGTGCTAGCAGCTTAGTGGGGGGGCCCACAGATACGCAGTATTTT
TRBJ1-2 . . TRBV28 CASSSGAGRNYGYTF TGTGCCAGCAGCTCAGGGGCAGGTCGTAACTATGGCTACACCTTC
TRBJ2-5 . . TRBV27 CASSLRGRGETQYF TGTGCCAGCAGTTTACGGGGGCGGGGAGAGACCCAGTACTTC
TRBJ2-7 . . TRBV7-8 CASSLAEYEQYF TGTGCCAGCAGCTTAGCGGAATACGAGCAGTACTTC
TRBJ2-1 . . TRBV11-2 CASSLVAGSNEQFF TGTGCCAGCAGCTTAGTGGCGGGGAGCAATGAGCAGTTCTTC
TRBJ2-7 few TRBD1 TRBV12-5 CASGITGVEQYF TGTGCTAGTGGGATAACAGGGGTTGAGCAGTACTTC
TRBJ1-1 . . TRBV3-1/TRBV3-2 CASSRQTRTEAFF TGTGCCAGCAGCCGACAGACCAGGACTGAAGCTTTCTTT
TRBJ2-3 once . TRBV18 CASSPPPSTDTQYF TGTGCCAGCTCACCACCACCTAGCACAGATACGCAGTATTTT
TRBJ2-3 few TRBD1 TRBV11-2 CASSWDRSTDTQYF TGTGCCAGCAGCTGGGACAGAAGCACAGATACGCAGTATTTT
TRBJ1-5 . . TRBV29-1 CSVEDGPSNQPQHF TGCAGCGTCGAGGACGGACCTAGCAATCAGCCCCAGCATTTT
TRBJ2-7 . . TRBV12-5 CASGLGVEQYF TGTGCTAGTGGTTTGGGGGTCGAGCAGTACTTC
TRBJ2-2 . . TRBV11-2 CASSLVSDSGNTGELFF TGTGCCAGCAGCTTAGTTTCGGATAGCGGAAACACCGGGGAGCTGTTTTTT
TRBJ2-3 . TRBD1 TRBV11-3 CASSLGGQYTDTQYF TGTGCCAGCAGCTTAGGGGGACAGTACACAGATACGCAGTATTTT
TRBJ1-2 . . TRBV19 CASSIPQGGGYTF TGTGCCAGTAGTATACCACAGGGAGGCGGCTACACCTTC
TRBJ2-7 . . TRBV18 CASSPGGYEQYF TGTGCCAGCTCACCGGGGGGTTACGAGCAGTACTTC
TRBJ2-5 . . TRBV19 CASSIMALETQYF TGTGCCAGTAGTATAATGGCCCTCGAGACCCAGTACTTC
TRBJ2-2 . . TRBV6-5 CASRGTFGELFF TGTGCCAGCAGGGGGACTTTCGGGGAGCTGTTTTTT
TRBJ2-1 . . TRBV6-2/TRBV6-3 CASSSIRGASGNEQFF TGTGCCAGCAGTAGCATCAGGGGAGCGTCCGGCAATGAGCAGTTCTTC
TRBJ2-1 . . TRBV6-2/TRBV6-3 CASSYSLEGGEQFF TGTGCCAGCAGTTACTCGTTGGAGGGTGGTGAGCAGTTCTTC
TRBJ1-2 . . TRBV3-1/TRBV3-2 CASSQGGIYGYTF TGTGCCAGCAGCCAAGGCGGGATCTATGGCTACACCTTC
TRBJ2-7 . . TRBV18 CASSPRYQTHEQYF TGTGCCAGCTCACCGAGGTACCAGACCCACGAGCAGTACTTC
TRBJ2-7 . . TRBV10-1 CASSAVSGEQYF TGCGCCAGCAGTGCAGTCTCCGGCGAGCAGTACTTC
TRBJ1-5 . . TRBV27 CASSLAGGLNQPQHF TGTGCCAGCAGTTTAGCGGGGGGTTTAAATCAGCCCCAGCATTTT
TRBJ2-5 . TRBD1 TRBV4-2 CASSSTGTQETQYF TGTGCCAGCAGCTCGACAGGGACCCAAGAGACCCAGTACTTC
TRBJ2-2 . . TRBV30 CAWLAPNTGELFF TGTGCCTGGTTAGCCCCGAACACCGGGGAGCTGTTTTTT
TRBJ2-1 . . TRBV4-3 CASSQDLLYNEQFF TGCGCCAGCAGCCAAGATCTGCTATACAATGAGCAGTTCTTC
TRBJ1-4 . . TRBV7-3 CASSLGGSRNEKLFF TGTGCCAGCAGCTTAGGCGGGAGCCGTAATGAAAAACTGTTTTTT
TRBJ1-5 . . TRBV5-1 CASSYTGLGQPQHF TGCGCCAGCAGCTATACAGGGCTAGGGCAGCCCCAGCATTTT
TRBJ1-5 . TRBD1 TRBV19 CASRGQGARSNQPQHF TGTGCCAGCCGGGGACAGGGGGCTCGGAGCAATCAGCCCCAGCATTTT
TRBJ1-3 . . TRBV11-2 CASSYSLTFSGNTIYF TGTGCCAGCAGCTATAGCCTTACCTTCTCTGGAAACACCATATATTTT
TRBJ1-2 . . TRBV7-9 CASSLTGVSYGYTF TGTGCCAGCAGCTTAACCGGGGTTAGCTATGGCTACACCTTC